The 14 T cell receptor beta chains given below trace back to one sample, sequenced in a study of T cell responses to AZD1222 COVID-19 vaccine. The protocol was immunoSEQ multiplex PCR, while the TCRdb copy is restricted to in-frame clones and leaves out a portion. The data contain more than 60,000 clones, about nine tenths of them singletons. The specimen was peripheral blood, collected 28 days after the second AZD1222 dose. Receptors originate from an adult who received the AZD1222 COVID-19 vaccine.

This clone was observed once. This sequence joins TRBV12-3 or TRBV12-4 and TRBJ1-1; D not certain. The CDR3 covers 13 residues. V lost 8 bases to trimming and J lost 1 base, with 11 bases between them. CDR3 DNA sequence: TGTGCCAGCTCCATTCTCCGGAACACTGAAGCTTTCTTT. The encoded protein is CASSILRNTEAFF.

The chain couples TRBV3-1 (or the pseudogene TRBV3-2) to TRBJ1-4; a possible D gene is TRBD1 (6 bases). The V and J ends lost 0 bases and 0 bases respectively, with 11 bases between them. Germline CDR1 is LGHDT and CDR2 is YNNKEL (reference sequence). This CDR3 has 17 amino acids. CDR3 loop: CASSQDGRGATNEKLFF. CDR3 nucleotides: TGTGCCAGCAGCCAAGATGGCAGGGGCGCAACTAATGAAAAACTGTTTTTT.

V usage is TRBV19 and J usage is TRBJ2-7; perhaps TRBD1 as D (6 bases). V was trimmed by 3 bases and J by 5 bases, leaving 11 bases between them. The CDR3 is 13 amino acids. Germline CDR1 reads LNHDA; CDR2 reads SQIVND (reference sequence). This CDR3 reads CASSIAQGNEQYF. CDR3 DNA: TGTGCCAGTAGTATTGCACAGGGCAACGAGCAGTACTTC.

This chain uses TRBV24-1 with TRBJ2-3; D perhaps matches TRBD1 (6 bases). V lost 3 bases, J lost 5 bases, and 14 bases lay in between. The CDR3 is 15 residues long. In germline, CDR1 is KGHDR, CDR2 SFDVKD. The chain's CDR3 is CATSDADRSGDTQYF. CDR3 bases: TGTGCCACCAGTGATGCCGACAGGTCAGGAGATACGCAGTATTTT.

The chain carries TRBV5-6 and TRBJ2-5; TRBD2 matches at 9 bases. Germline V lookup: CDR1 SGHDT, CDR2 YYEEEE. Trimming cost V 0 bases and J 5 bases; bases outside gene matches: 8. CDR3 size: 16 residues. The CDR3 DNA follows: TGTGCCAGCAGCTTGGAGGCGGGGGGGCCTATGGAGACCCAGTACTTC. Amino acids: CASSLEAGGPMETQYF.

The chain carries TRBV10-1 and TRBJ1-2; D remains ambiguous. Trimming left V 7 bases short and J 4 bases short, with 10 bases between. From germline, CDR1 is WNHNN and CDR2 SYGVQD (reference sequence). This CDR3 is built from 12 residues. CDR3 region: CASTSCPYGYTF. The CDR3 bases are TGCGCCAGCACTAGTTGTCCCTATGGCTACACCTTC.

The CDR3 sequence: CASSQGLRNEQFF. The CDR3 DNA follows: TGCGCCAGCAGCCAAGGACTACGCAATGAGCAGTTCTTC. The V call is TRBV4-1, the J call TRBJ2-1, with a possible D match to TRBD2 (5 bases). Germline V gene data show CDR1 as MGHRA and CDR2 as YSYEKL. Deletions cut 1 base from V and 6 bases from J, with 7 bases between. The CDR3 consists of 13 residues.

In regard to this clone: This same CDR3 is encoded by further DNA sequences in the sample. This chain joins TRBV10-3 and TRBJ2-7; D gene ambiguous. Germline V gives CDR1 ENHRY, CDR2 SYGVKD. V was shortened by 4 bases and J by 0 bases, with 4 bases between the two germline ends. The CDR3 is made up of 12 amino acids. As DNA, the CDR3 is TGTGCCATCAGTGGAGACTCCTACGAGCAGTACTTC. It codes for CAISGDSYEQYF.

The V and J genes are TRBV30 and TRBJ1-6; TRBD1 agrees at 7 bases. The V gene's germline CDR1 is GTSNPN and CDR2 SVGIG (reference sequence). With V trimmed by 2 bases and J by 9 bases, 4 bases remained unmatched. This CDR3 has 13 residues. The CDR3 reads CAWSPGGGSPLHF. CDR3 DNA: TGTGCCTGGAGTCCAGGGGGGGGTTCACCCCTCCACTTT.

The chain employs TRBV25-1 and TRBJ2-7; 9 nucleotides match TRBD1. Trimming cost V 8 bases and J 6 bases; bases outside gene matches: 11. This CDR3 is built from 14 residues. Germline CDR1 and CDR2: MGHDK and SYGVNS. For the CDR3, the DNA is TGTGCCAGCGCAGGACAGGGGTGGGGTACCGAGCAGTACTTC. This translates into CASAGQGWGTEQYF.

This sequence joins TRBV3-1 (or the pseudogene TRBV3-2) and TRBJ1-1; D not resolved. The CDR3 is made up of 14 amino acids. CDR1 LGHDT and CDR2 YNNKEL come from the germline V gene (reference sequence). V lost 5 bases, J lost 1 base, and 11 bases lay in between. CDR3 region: CASSFGVGNTEAFF. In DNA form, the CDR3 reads TGTGCCAGCAGCTTTGGAGTAGGGAACACTGAAGCTTTCTTT.

In DNA form, the CDR3 reads TGTGCCAGCTGTCTAGGGTTCACCGGGGAGCTGTTTTTT. Its protein is CASCLGFTGELFF. The V gene is TRBV12-3 or TRBV12-4, the J gene TRBJ2-2; D not resolved. CDR3 length: 13 amino acids. With 8 bases removed from V and 4 bases from J, the gap between germline ends came to 11 bases.

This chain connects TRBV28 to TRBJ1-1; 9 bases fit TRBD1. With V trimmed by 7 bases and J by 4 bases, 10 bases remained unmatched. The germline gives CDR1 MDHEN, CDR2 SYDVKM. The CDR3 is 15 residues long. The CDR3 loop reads CASMHPGQGATEAFF. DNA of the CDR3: TGTGCCAGCATGCATCCGGGACAGGGTGCCACTGAAGCTTTCTTT.

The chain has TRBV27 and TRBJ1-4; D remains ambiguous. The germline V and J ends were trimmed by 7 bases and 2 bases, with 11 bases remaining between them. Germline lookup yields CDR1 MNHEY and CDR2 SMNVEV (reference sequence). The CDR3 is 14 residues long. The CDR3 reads CASKLALTNEKLFF. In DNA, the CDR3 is TGTGCCAGCAAGCTGGCTCTGACTAATGAAAAACTGTTTTTT.